A selection of T cell receptor beta chains follows, all from one sample in a study of CD8 T cells in Susac syndrome. TCRdb re-derived calls from the immunoSEQ multiplex PCR reads in MiXCR, one entry per CDR3 protein. The profile covers over 140,000 distinct CDR3 sequences, with approximately 95% appearing a single time and 0.13% to 0.15% taken by the ten largest. Material: CD4+ T cells from PBMCs. Receptors originate from a human donor with Susac syndrome. CDR3s include the opening cysteine and the closing phenylalanine or tryptophan. The D gene is left open where the match is weak. Size is stated for part of the rows, as once, few or many counts, or as a class when the clone is expanded.

TRBV28	.	.	TRBJ1-2	TGTGCCACCGGGCGGGACATGGACTATGGCTACACCTTC	CATGRDMDYGYTF
TRBV20-1	.	TRBD2	TRBJ2-3	TGCAGTGCTCTCCGACCATGGACTAGCGGGTTGAGCACAGATACGCAGTATTTT	CSALRPWTSGLSTDTQYF
TRBV4-1	.	TRBD1	TRBJ1-2	TGCGCCAGCAGCCAAGATCCCGGACAGGGTGGCTACACCTTC	CASSQDPGQGGYTF
TRBV25-1	.	.	TRBJ2-7	TGTGCCAGCAGTGGACTCCGGGTAGACACGGGCTCCTACGAGCAGTACTTC	CASSGLRVDTGSYEQYF
TRBV20-1	.	.	TRBJ2-5	TGCAGTGCTAGCGCGAGGGGAGACGGAAGCGAGACCCAGTACTTC	CSASARGDGSETQYF
TRBV5-6	.	.	TRBJ2-5	TGTGCCAGCAGCTTGGGGGGGCCGCGGGAGACCCAGTACTTC	CASSLGGPRETQYF
TRBV12-3/TRBV12-4	.	.	TRBJ2-7	TGTGCCAGCAGCCAGAACGTCGGCGAGCAGTACTTC	CASSQNVGEQYF
TRBV3-1	once	.	TRBJ1-2	TGTGCCAGCAAGGACCGGAGCCCTTTTTTTGGCTACACCTTC	CASKDRSPFFGYTF
TRBV5-1	.	.	TRBJ1-2	TGCGCCAGCAGCTATACAGGGAATCATGGCTACACCTTC	CASSYTGNHGYTF
TRBV19	.	TRBD2	TRBJ2-2	TGTGCCAGTAGCCCCCTTACGGGAGGAACCGGGGAGCTGTTTTTT	CASSPLTGGTGELFF
TRBV5-1	.	.	TRBJ1-2	TGCGCCAGCAGCTTTGGGCAGGTTTACTATGGCTACACCTTC	CASSFGQVYYGYTF
TRBV18	once	TRBD2	TRBJ2-1	TGTGCCAGCTCCCCGACCGGGACTAGCGGGAGTCGCGCCTACAATGAGCAGTTCTTC	CASSPTGTSGSRAYNEQFF
TRBV1	.	.	TRBJ2-4	TGCACCAGCAGCCAAGCCCCCCGGCTAGCGGGCCTTCTAGCCAAAAACATTCAGTACTTC	CTSSQAPRLAGLLAKNIQYF